This paragraph reports one T cell receptor (beta chain). The sample belongs to a study of control samples from healthy donors and cancer patients. The CDR3 covers 15 residues. V was clipped by 8 bases and J by 0 bases; unmatched bases: 4. Germline V CDR1 and CDR2: SNHLY, FYNNEI. Clones were read by immunoSEQ multiplex PCR, and TCRdb kept only the in-frame ones, dropping some. The sample includes some 140,000 clones, less than 90% seen only once; the top ten take 8% to 9.5%. The sequence derives from a woman aged 30 to 39 in good health. V is TRBV2 and J is TRBJ2-6, with 7 positions matching TRBD1. Material: blood. CDR3 in amino acids: CASQGVSSGANVLTF. CDR3 nucleotide sequence: TGTGCCAGCCAGGGGGTAAGCTCTGGGGCCAACGTCCTGACTTTC.